This entry describes one T cell receptor (beta chain). No antigen is known for it. The junction and the germline gene differ at one end; a read error may be behind it. CDR1 and CDR2 from the germline V gene are SSHAT and FNYEAQ (reference sequence). CDR3 size: 14 residues. This record belongs to a study of a mutant IDH1 vaccine in newly diagnosed glioma. Turning to the study itself: Among treated patients, around 62% were male and around 40% female, and mean age was about 41 years. Patients were pretreated with radiotherapy, temozolomide, or both, mostly both.

The assay was immunoSEQ multiplex PCR, and TCRdb's table has in-frame clones only and misses some. The sample shows about 75,000 clones, 75% to 95% of them seen only once. Time point here: week 5, during vaccination. A single vaccine dose contained 300 ug of mutant IDH1 20-mer peptide, and topical imiquimod was used with it. Donors' newly diagnosed IDH1-mutant WHO grade 3 or 4 astrocytomas lacked nuclear ATRX. The chain recombines TRBV7-7 with TRBJ2-5; maybe TRBD2 (5 bases). This clonotype was sampled from a woman in her forties or fifties with glioma. This specimen consisted of PBMCs, obtained from a glioma patient whose treatment included an IDH1 peptide vaccine. This chain's CDR3 is CASSLNGIKETQYF. DNA for the CDR3: TGTGCTAGCAGCTTAAACGGGATCAAAGAGACCCAGTACTTC.